The next 2 T cell receptor beta chains were all read from a single sample in a study of regulatory T cells in long-lasting Graves disease. Time point noted: persistent/refractory GD, antithyroid drugs over 5 years with positive TRAb. PBMC-derived RNA was used for the TCR library. Arm-PCR of CDR3 regions with iRepertoire HTBI primers generated TCR beta libraries. TCRdb analysed the multiplex PCR reads with MiXCR anew, one entry per CDR3 protein. The repertoire has more than 650,000 distinct CDR3 sequences, around 30% of them found once; the top ten carry roughly 46%. Sequencing used peripheral blood mononuclear cells (PBMCs), obtained when the disease was refractory, from a patient treated with antithyroid drugs. Source of these receptors: a female donor with Graves disease.

This clonotype was counted ten times or more. The V call is TRBV28, the J call TRBJ1-2; perhaps TRBD1 as D (5 bases). The germline V gene encodes CDR1 MDHEN and CDR2 SYDVKM. V dropped 5 bases and J dropped 9 bases, with 22 bases sitting between them. The CDR3 length is 15 residues. The CDR3 spells CASSPGTELRLRYTF. The CDR3 nucleotides are TGTGCCAGCAGTCCCGGGACGGAGCTTCGGTTGCGCTACACCTTC.

This clonotype was seen only a few times. The chain is built from TRBV6-1 and TRBJ1-1; D may be TRBD1 (6 bases). There are 16 residues in the CDR3. Germline assignment: CDR1 MNHNS and CDR2 SASEGT. Trimming left V 7 bases short and J 3 bases short, with 21 bases between. The CDR3 spells CASKLEVEGGDTEAFF. The CDR3 coding sequence is TGTGCCAGCAAACTCGAAGTGGAGGGGGGGGACACTGAAGCTTTCTTT.